Reported below is one T cell receptor (beta chain). The CDR3 extends over 15 amino acids. Germline V gene lookup returns CDR1 LNHDA and CDR2 SQIVND (reference sequence). V lost 7 bases and J lost 0, with 14 bases in between. The data belong to a study of blood T cell repertoires in COVID-19. As for the study in general: COVID-19 samples, acute and convalescent, were from the United States, Italy and Spain. PBMCs, B-cell-depleted T cells, or T cells provided the cDNA or gDNA that made up the material.

How the authors handled the data: It was from reference gene primer amplification that nucleated cell counts were estimated. The data were produced by immunoSEQ multiplex PCR, yet TCRdb's version contains in-frame clones alone and is incomplete. The DNA gave D and trimming, while V, J and clone size come from that table. The sample contains around 40,000 clones, roughly 85% of which appear only once. Followed longitudinally, the Seattle patients had been enrolled during active infection. This receptor was taken from a man in his fifties or sixties with COVID-19, enrolled during active disease. The V gene is TRBV19, the J gene TRBJ2-3, with D possibly TRBD1 on 5 matching bases. The sequenced material came from peripheral blood. CDR3 sequence: CASKQARESTDTQYF. CDR3 in DNA: TGTGCCAGTAAACAGGCCAGAGAGAGCACAGATACGCAGTATTTT.